The 18 T cell receptor beta chains below were found in one sample sequenced in a study of blood T cell repertoires in COVID-19. Clones were read by immunoSEQ multiplex PCR, and TCRdb kept only the in-frame ones, dropping some. Found here are 200,000 or so clones, 92% of them singletons; the top ten hold around 0.84%. Sequenced input: peripheral blood. The receptor source for this set is a man in his fifties or sixties with COVID-19, enrolled during active disease.

V is TRBV27 and J is TRBJ2-7; TRBD1 matches at 11 bases. The CDR3 has 13 amino acids. Germline V gene data show CDR1 as MNHEY and CDR2 as SMNVEV (reference sequence). V was pared by 7 bases and J by 2 bases, with 1 base of the junction left unmatched. CDR3 in amino acids: CASKGQGAYEQYF. In nucleotides, the CDR3 is TGTGCCAGCAAGGGACAGGGGGCCTACGAGCAGTACTTC.

The V call is TRBV11-2, the J call TRBJ2-1, with 9 bases fitting TRBD2. Germline CDR1 reads SGHAT; CDR2 reads FQNNGV. J was trimmed by 1 base and V by 5 bases; bases with no gene match: 3. The CDR3 loop spans 15 amino acids. The CDR3 coding sequence is TGTGCCAGCAGCAAAAGCGGGGGGTCCTACAATGAGCAGTTCTTC. This gives the protein CASSKSGGSYNEQFF.

V and J are TRBV28 and TRBJ2-2; TRBD2 agrees at 9 bases. Per the germline V gene, CDR1 is MDHEN and CDR2 is SYDVKM. With 3 bases clipped from V and 3 bases from J, the junction kept 5 bases outside the gene matches. The CDR3 runs 16 residues. CDR3 loop: CASSLAGTSYTGELFF. The CDR3 DNA is TGTGCCAGCAGTTTGGCCGGGACTAGCTACACCGGGGAGCTGTTTTTT.

This clone was seen only once. V usage is TRBV11-2 and J usage is TRBJ2-7, with 10 positions matching TRBD2. With 2 bases clipped from V and 4 bases from J, the junction kept 8 bases outside the gene matches. Looked up from germline, CDR1 is SGHAT and CDR2 is FQNNGV. The CDR3 totals 16 residues. DNA for the CDR3: TGTGCCAGCAGCTTAAGGCGGCTAGCGGGAGTGTACGAGCAGTACTTC. Translating it yields CASSLRRLAGVYEQYF. Full variable domain (missing parts from reference TRBV11-2 and TRBJ2-7): EAGVAQSPRYKIIEKRQSVAFWCNPISGHATLYWYQQILGQGPKLLIQFQNNGVVDDSQLPKDRFSAERLKGVDSTLKIQPAKLEDSAVYLCASSLRRLAGVYEQYFGPGTRLTVT.

The genes are TRBV25-1 and TRBJ1-2; TRBD1 might be the D (6 bases). V lost 6 bases and J lost 4, with 27 bases in between. The length of the CDR3 is 18 residues. CDR1 MGHDK and CDR2 SYGVNS come from the germline V gene. Here the CDR3 DNA reads TGTGCCAGCAGCCCCCGGGGGCGGGAGCCCCCCATGACCTATGGCTACACCTTC. It is translated as CASSPRGREPPMTYGYTF.

The chain couples TRBV28 to TRBJ1-4, with a tentative D call TRBD1 (6 bases). V was clipped by 2 bases and J by 10 bases, with 14 bases between them. From germline, CDR1 is MDHEN and CDR2 SYDVKM. The length of the CDR3 is 14 residues. CDR3 nucleotide sequence: TGTGCCAGCAGTTTACTCCGGACAGATCGAAAACTGTTTTTT. Its translation is CASSLLRTDRKLFF.

The chain employs TRBV4-1 and TRBJ1-5, with a weak D call TRBD1 (5 bases). The CDR3 contains 17 residues. The ends were cut back, 0 bases at V and 0 bases at J, with 12 bases in the middle. The germline CDR1 and CDR2 sequences are MGHRA and YSYEKL. The CDR3 is CASSQDGAGYSNQPQHF. DNA for the CDR3: TGCGCCAGCAGCCAAGATGGGGCAGGGTATAGCAATCAGCCCCAGCATTTT.

V gene TRBV20-1 combines with J gene TRBJ1-1, with 10 bases lining up with TRBD1. V shed 3 bases and J 5 bases; nucleotides not matched to a gene: 9. Germline CDR1 DFQATT, CDR2 SNEGSKA (reference sequence). The CDR3 has 15 residues. DNA of the CDR3: TGCAGTGCTAGTAAGGACAGGGGGAGAGAGACTGAAGCTTTCTTT. As protein: CSASKDRGRETEAFF.

This chain joins TRBV5-4 and TRBJ1-2; the D gene is possibly TRBD1 (6 bases). The CDR3 loop spans 16 amino acids. Trimming removed 4 bases from V and 2 bases from J, with 18 bases in between. Germline CDR1 is SGHNT and CDR2 is YYREEE (reference sequence). CDR3 DNA: TGTGCCAGCAGCACGGACTCAGGGGCCGCAAACTATGGCTACACCTTC. It translates to CASSTDSGAANYGYTF.

There are a few counts of this clone. CDR3 nucleotides: TGTGCCAGCACTAGGGACAGCGCGCAGTACTTC. This sequence encodes CASTRDSAQYF. The rearrangement joins TRBV6-5 to TRBJ2-7; 7 positions agree with TRBD1. CDR1 is MNHEY and CDR2 is SVGAGI in the germline V gene. This CDR3 contains 11 residues. V shed 7 bases and J 9 bases; nucleotides not matched to a gene: 6.

This chain uses TRBV28 with TRBJ1-5; the match to TRBD1 covers 9 bases. Germline V gives CDR1 MDHEN, CDR2 SYDVKM. The CDR3 runs to 15 residues. Unmatched junction bases numbered 2, after V lost 1 base and J lost 4 bases. The CDR3 loop is CASSLFGTGNQPQHF. The CDR3 DNA follows: TGTGCCAGCAGTTTATTTGGGACAGGGAATCAGCCCCAGCATTTT.

CDR3 loop: CASSQSGTAFSTDTQYF. In nucleotides, the CDR3 is TGTGCCAGCAGCCAAAGCGGGACGGCCTTTAGCACAGATACGCAGTATTTT. The V call is TRBV7-3, the J call TRBJ2-3, with 7 bases aligning to TRBD2. Germline CDR1 and CDR2: SGHTA and FQGTGA. The J segment lost 0 bases and the V segment lost 5 bases, leaving 11 bases of the junction unmatched. The CDR3 has 17 residues.

The genes are TRBV9 and TRBJ2-7, with 9 bases lining up with TRBD1. V was clipped by 4 bases and J by 5 bases; unmatched bases: 7. This CDR3 has 14 residues. Germline CDR1 is SGDLS and CDR2 is YYNGEE. CDR3 sequence (DNA): TGTGCCAGCAGCTCCCGGGACAGGGCCAACGAGCAGTACTTC. Amino acid sequence: CASSSRDRANEQYF. The full variable domain, its missing parts supplied by reference TRBV9 and TRBJ2-7, is DSGVTQTPKHLITATGQRVTLRCSPRSGDLSVYWYQQSLDQGLQFLIQYYNGEERAKGNILERFSAQQFPDLHSELNLSSLELGDSALYFCASSSRDRANEQYFGPGTRLTVT.

The rearrangement uses TRBV30 and TRBJ2-3; TRBD2 is a possible D gene (6 bases). This CDR3 spans 17 amino acids. The germline gives CDR1 GTSNPN, CDR2 SVGIG (reference sequence). Trimming left V 1 base short and J 0 bases short, with 17 bases between. The CDR3 protein is CAWSEAGLITSTDTQYF. In DNA form, the CDR3 reads TGTGCCTGGAGTGAAGCGGGCCTGATAACTAGCACAGATACGCAGTATTTT.

The rearrangement uses TRBV19 and TRBJ1-1; a possible D gene is TRBD1 (5 bases). Germline V CDR1 and CDR2: LNHDA, SQIVND (reference sequence). CDR3 size: 13 residues. The V end lost 1 base, the J end lost 6 bases, and 9 bases lay between the germline ends. DNA for the CDR3: TGTGCCAGTAGTATAGGGGGCCGGGCTGAAGCTTTCTTT. Protein sequence: CASSIGGRAEAFF.

This sequence joins TRBV3-1 (or the pseudogene TRBV3-2) and TRBJ1-2; D remains ambiguous. The length of the CDR3 is 15 residues. Germline-derived CDR1 and CDR2 are LGHDT and YNNKEL (reference sequence). V was trimmed by 0 bases and J by 7 bases, leaving 15 bases between them. The CDR3 nucleotides are TGTGCCAGCAGCCAAGATCCGGGCAGGACTACTGGCTACACCTTC. Protein product: CASSQDPGRTTGYTF.

In DNA, the CDR3 is TGTGCCAGCAGCTTGGACAGGGGTGATGGCTACACCTTC. It codes for CASSLDRGDGYTF. The chain couples TRBV7-2 to TRBJ1-2, with 9 bases that match TRBD1. The CDR3 covers 13 residues. The V and J ends lost 3 bases and 6 bases, in that order; junction bases with no gene match: 2. Germline V gene data show CDR1 as SGHTA and CDR2 as FQGNSA. The full variable domain, with the rest looked up from reference TRBV7-2 and TRBJ1-2, is GAGVSQSPSNKVTEKGKDVELRCDPISGHTALYWYRQSLGQGLEFLIYFQGNSAPDKSGLPSDRFSAERTGGSVSTLTIQRTQQEDSAVYLCASSLDRGDGYTFGSGTRLTVV.

The chain uses TRBV14 and TRBJ2-2; the match to TRBD2 covers 16 bases. V lost 4 bases and J lost 3; bases outside the gene matches: 2. Per the germline V gene, CDR1 is SGHDN and CDR2 is FVKESK. This CDR3 contains 17 residues. This chain's CDR3 is CASSPGLAGGYTGELFF. CDR3 nucleotides: TGTGCCAGCAGCCCGGGACTAGCGGGAGGGTACACCGGGGAGCTGTTTTTT.